A selection of T cell receptor beta chains follows, all from one sample in a study of identifying expanded T cells in peripheral blood. Clones were read by immunoSEQ multiplex PCR, and TCRdb kept only the in-frame ones, dropping some. The sample contains 75,000 to 95,000 clones, about nine tenths of which appear only once. The source material was blood. Source of these receptors: a person aged 18-70 years in good health. CDR3s include the opening cysteine and the closing phenylalanine or tryptophan. The D gene is left open where the match is weak. Size is stated for part of the rows, as once, few or many counts, or as a class when the clone is expanded.

NA,TRBV7-7,TRBJ2-1,TRBD1,CASSLGTGEYNEQFF,TGTGCCAGCAGCTTAGGGACAGGGGAGTACAATGAGCAGTTCTTC
once,TRBV15,TRBJ2-1,TRBD2,CATSRDFGLAGGEQFF,TGTGCCACCAGCAGAGATTTTGGGCTAGCGGGAGGAGAGCAGTTCTTC
NA,TRBV28,TRBJ1-2,TRBD1,CASERPTGTGVGYTF,TGTGCCAGCGAAAGACCCACCGGGACAGGGGTAGGCTACACCTTC
NA,TRBV7-2,TRBJ2-5,TRBD2,CASSPIGLAGAETQYF,TGTGCCAGCAGCCCGATCGGACTAGCGGGGGCAGAGACCCAGTACTTC
NA,TRBV5-1,TRBJ2-2,NA,CASSLAPAGQAAGELFF,TGCGCCAGCAGCTTGGCCCCGGCAGGCCAGGCGGCCGGGGAGCTGTTTTTT
NA,TRBV5-6,TRBJ1-2,TRBD1,CASSLVRGGGYGYTF,TGTGCCAGCAGCTTGGTCAGGGGGGGAGGCTATGGCTACACCTTC
NA,TRBV14,TRBJ1-2,NA,CASSPRRGDGYTF,TGTGCCAGCAGCCCCCGGAGGGGCGATGGCTACACCTTC
NA,TRBV7-3,TRBJ2-1,TRBD2,CASSLKGGAGGNEQFF,TGTGCCAGCAGCTTAAAGGGGGGAGCGGGAGGGAATGAGCAGTTCTTC
NA,TRBV27,TRBJ1-1,NA,CASSLSPGNTEAFF,TGTGCCAGCAGTTTATCACCGGGAAACACTGAAGCTTTCTTT
once,TRBV6-6,TRBJ2-3,NA,CASSSGSETSTDTQYF,TGTGCCAGCAGTTCGGGTTCGGAGACTAGCACAGATACGCAGTATTTT
NA,TRBV6-6,TRBJ1-5,NA,CASSNTGSGNQPQHF,TGTGCCAGCAGTAACACAGGGTCCGGCAATCAGCCCCAGCATTTT
NA,TRBV5-1,TRBJ2-1,TRBD2,CASSLVLAGGDEQFF,TGCGCCAGCAGCTTGGTGTTAGCGGGAGGCGATGAGCAGTTCTTC
NA,TRBV21-1,TRBJ2-6,NA,CASSKKATGANVLTF,TGTGCCAGCAGCAAAAAGGCTACTGGGGCCAACGTCCTGACTTTC
once,TRBV11-2,TRBJ2-5,NA,CASSFIGETQYF,TGTGCCAGCAGCTTTATCGGGGAGACCCAGTACTTC
NA,TRBV27,TRBJ1-4,TRBD1,CASSRGAFPEKLFF,TGTGCCTCTTCCAGGGGGGCGTTCCCTGAAAAACTGTTTTTT
NA,TRBV30,TRBJ1-2,NA,CAWSVDNYYGYTF,TGTGCCTGGAGTGTAGACAACTACTATGGCTACACCTTC
NA,TRBV2,TRBJ1-4,NA,CASSVPHNEKLFF,TGTGCCAGCAGTGTGCCCCATAATGAAAAACTGTTTTTT
NA,TRBV15,TRBJ1-4,NA,CATSSGKPNEKLFF,TGTGCCACCAGCAGTGGAAAACCTAATGAAAAACTGTTTTTT
NA,TRBV28,TRBJ1-1,TRBD1,CASSYPLGQGGGNTEAFF,TGTGCCAGCAGTTACCCCCTGGGCCAGGGGGGGGGCAACACTGAAGCTTTCTTT
NA,TRBV4-3,TRBJ2-1,NA,CASSQDRSGYNEQFF,TGCGCCAGCAGCCAAGATCGCAGCGGCTACAATGAGCAGTTCTTC
NA,TRBV6-1,TRBJ2-3,NA,CASSEVAPIVDTQYF,TGTGCCAGCAGTGAAGTCGCCCCGATAGTGGATACGCAGTATTTT
NA,TRBV27,TRBJ2-7,NA,CASSGAYEQYF,TGTGCCAGCAGTGGCGCCTACGAGCAGTACTTC
NA,TRBV6-1,TRBJ2-2,NA,CASSNGALRTGELFF,TGTGCCAGCAGTAACGGAGCCCTACGGACCGGGGAGCTGTTTTTT
NA,TRBV20-1,TRBJ2-3,NA,CSARTDTQYF,TGCAGTGCTAGGACAGATACGCAGTATTTT
NA,TRBV30,TRBJ2-7,NA,CAWSAGTRAGEQYF,TGTGCCTGGAGTGCAGGGACAAGGGCGGGGGAGCAGTACTTC
NA,TRBV6-4,TRBJ2-2,NA,CASSDSPTGELFF,TGTGCCAGCAGTGACTCTCCCACCGGGGAGCTGTTTTTT
NA,TRBV6-1,TRBJ1-2,TRBD1,CASRGQGRYYGYTF,TGTGCCAGCAGGGGACAGGGGCGATATTATGGCTACACCTTC
NA,TRBV10-3,TRBJ1-6,NA,CAIRDSNSPLHF,TGTGCCATCAGAGACAGCAATTCACCCCTCCACTTT
NA,TRBV19,TRBJ1-1,NA,CASSMVNSPNTEAFF,TGTGCCAGTAGTATGGTAAACAGTCCGAACACTGAAGCTTTCTTT
NA,TRBV6-6,TRBJ1-3,NA,CASSRDRWGGNTIYF,TGTGCCAGCAGTCGAGACAGGTGGGGTGGAAACACCATATATTTT
NA,TRBV2,TRBJ1-1,NA,CASRKTGTEAFF,TGTGCCAGCAGGAAAACAGGGACTGAAGCTTTCTTT
NA,TRBV11-2,TRBJ1-1,TRBD1,CASSQGQGLAFF,TGTGCCAGCAGCCAAGGACAGGGCCTGGCTTTCTTT
NA,TRBV7-2,TRBJ2-5,NA,CASSLGGAQETQYF,TGTGCCAGCAGCTTAGGCGGGGCCCAAGAGACCCAGTACTTC
NA,TRBV4-1,TRBJ1-3,NA,CASSQLLQVLSGNTIYF,TGCGCCAGCAGCCAACTGCTACAGGTTCTCTCTGGAAACACCATATATTTT
NA,TRBV27,TRBJ2-2,TRBD1,CASSKGQGNTGELFF,TGTGCCAGCAGTAAGGGACAGGGAAACACCGGGGAGCTGTTTTTT
NA,TRBV6-6,TRBJ2-1,NA,CASSMSGNNEQFF,TGTGCCAGCAGTATGAGCGGAAACAATGAGCAGTTCTTC
NA,TRBV7-8,TRBJ2-1,NA,CVCGEGASYNEQFF,TGTGTGTGTGGGGAGGGGGCCTCCTACAATGAGCAGTTCTTC
NA,TRBV6-1,TRBJ1-1,NA,CASSISGQHTEAFF,TGTGCCAGCAGTATATCTGGACAGCACACTGAAGCTTTCTTT
NA,TRBV12-5,TRBJ2-2,NA,CASGRDIGELFF,TGTGCTAGTGGACGTGACATCGGGGAGCTGTTTTTT
once,TRBV7-2,TRBJ2-2,NA,CASSLSYNTGELFF,TGTGCCAGCAGCTTAAGCTATAACACCGGGGAGCTGTTTTTT
NA,TRBV28,TRBJ2-7,NA,CASSFEGPLHEQYF,TGTGCCAGCAGTTTTGAGGGGCCGCTCCACGAGCAGTACTTC
NA,TRBV12-5,TRBJ2-5,TRBD2,CASGLAGTSGGFSETQYF,TGTGCTAGTGGTCTCGCCGGGACTAGCGGGGGGTTTTCGGAGACCCAGTACTTC
NA,TRBV19,TRBJ1-2,TRBD1,CASSARQGKYGYTF,TGTGCCAGTAGTGCGAGACAGGGAAAGTATGGCTACACCTTC
NA,TRBV6-6,TRBJ1-1,TRBD1,CASRDRVGTEAFF,TGTGCCAGCAGGGACAGGGTGGGCACTGAAGCTTTCTTT
NA,TRBV10-3,TRBJ2-7,TRBD2,CALRPTSGRVYEQYF,TGTGCCCTCAGACCGACTAGCGGGAGAGTCTACGAGCAGTACTTC
NA,TRBV9,TRBJ2-1,TRBD2,CASSFPPRGGRLNEQFF,TGTGCCAGCAGCTTCCCACCTCGGGGGGGCAGGCTCAATGAGCAGTTCTTC
NA,TRBV19,TRBJ2-3,NA,CASTLAVSRQYF,TGTGCCAGTACTCTCGCTGTGTCTAGGCAGTATTTT
NA,TRBV28,TRBJ1-2,NA,CASSPTGRTRYTF,TGTGCCAGCAGCCCTACCGGGCGAACCCGCTACACCTTC
NA,TRBV7-2,TRBJ2-7,TRBD1,CASSRTGGVTYEQYF,TGTGCCAGCAGCCGGACAGGGGGTGTAACCTACGAGCAGTACTTC
NA,TRBV2,TRBJ2-1,NA,CASSEWGAGEQFF,TGTGCCAGCAGTGAATGGGGGGCCGGGGAGCAGTTCTTC
NA,TRBV9,TRBJ2-3,NA,CASSGVHNTDTQYF,TGTGCCAGCAGCGGGGTCCACAACACAGATACGCAGTATTTT
NA,TRBV27,TRBJ2-7,NA,CASSPTPYEQYF,TGTGCCAGCAGTCCTACCCCTTACGAGCAGTACTTC
few,TRBV30,TRBJ1-1,NA,CACNSQGMNTEAFF,TGTGCCTGCAATAGCCAGGGGATGAACACTGAAGCTTTCTTT
NA,TRBV7-7,TRBJ2-5,TRBD2,CASSLGTSGDVSETQYF,TGTGCCAGCAGCCTAGGGACTAGCGGGGACGTCTCGGAGACCCAGTACTTC
NA,TRBV2,TRBJ1-1,TRBD1,CASSYPLTGTGTEAFF,TGTGCCAGCAGTTACCCACTGACAGGGACGGGGACTGAAGCTTTCTTT